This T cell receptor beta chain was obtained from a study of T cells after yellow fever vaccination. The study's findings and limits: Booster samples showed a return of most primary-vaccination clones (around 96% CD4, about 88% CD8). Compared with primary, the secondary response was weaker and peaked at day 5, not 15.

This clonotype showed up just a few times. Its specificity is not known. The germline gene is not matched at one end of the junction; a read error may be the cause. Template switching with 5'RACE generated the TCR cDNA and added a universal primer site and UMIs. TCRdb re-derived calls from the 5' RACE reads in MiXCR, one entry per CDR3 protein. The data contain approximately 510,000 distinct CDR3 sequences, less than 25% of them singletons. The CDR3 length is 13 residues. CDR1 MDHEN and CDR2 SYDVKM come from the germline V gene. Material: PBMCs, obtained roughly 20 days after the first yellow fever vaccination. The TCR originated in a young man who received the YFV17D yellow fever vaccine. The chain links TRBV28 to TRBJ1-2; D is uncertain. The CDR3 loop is CATSARPVYGYTF. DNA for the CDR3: TGTGCCACCAGTGCCCGGCCGGTCTATGGCTACACCTTC.